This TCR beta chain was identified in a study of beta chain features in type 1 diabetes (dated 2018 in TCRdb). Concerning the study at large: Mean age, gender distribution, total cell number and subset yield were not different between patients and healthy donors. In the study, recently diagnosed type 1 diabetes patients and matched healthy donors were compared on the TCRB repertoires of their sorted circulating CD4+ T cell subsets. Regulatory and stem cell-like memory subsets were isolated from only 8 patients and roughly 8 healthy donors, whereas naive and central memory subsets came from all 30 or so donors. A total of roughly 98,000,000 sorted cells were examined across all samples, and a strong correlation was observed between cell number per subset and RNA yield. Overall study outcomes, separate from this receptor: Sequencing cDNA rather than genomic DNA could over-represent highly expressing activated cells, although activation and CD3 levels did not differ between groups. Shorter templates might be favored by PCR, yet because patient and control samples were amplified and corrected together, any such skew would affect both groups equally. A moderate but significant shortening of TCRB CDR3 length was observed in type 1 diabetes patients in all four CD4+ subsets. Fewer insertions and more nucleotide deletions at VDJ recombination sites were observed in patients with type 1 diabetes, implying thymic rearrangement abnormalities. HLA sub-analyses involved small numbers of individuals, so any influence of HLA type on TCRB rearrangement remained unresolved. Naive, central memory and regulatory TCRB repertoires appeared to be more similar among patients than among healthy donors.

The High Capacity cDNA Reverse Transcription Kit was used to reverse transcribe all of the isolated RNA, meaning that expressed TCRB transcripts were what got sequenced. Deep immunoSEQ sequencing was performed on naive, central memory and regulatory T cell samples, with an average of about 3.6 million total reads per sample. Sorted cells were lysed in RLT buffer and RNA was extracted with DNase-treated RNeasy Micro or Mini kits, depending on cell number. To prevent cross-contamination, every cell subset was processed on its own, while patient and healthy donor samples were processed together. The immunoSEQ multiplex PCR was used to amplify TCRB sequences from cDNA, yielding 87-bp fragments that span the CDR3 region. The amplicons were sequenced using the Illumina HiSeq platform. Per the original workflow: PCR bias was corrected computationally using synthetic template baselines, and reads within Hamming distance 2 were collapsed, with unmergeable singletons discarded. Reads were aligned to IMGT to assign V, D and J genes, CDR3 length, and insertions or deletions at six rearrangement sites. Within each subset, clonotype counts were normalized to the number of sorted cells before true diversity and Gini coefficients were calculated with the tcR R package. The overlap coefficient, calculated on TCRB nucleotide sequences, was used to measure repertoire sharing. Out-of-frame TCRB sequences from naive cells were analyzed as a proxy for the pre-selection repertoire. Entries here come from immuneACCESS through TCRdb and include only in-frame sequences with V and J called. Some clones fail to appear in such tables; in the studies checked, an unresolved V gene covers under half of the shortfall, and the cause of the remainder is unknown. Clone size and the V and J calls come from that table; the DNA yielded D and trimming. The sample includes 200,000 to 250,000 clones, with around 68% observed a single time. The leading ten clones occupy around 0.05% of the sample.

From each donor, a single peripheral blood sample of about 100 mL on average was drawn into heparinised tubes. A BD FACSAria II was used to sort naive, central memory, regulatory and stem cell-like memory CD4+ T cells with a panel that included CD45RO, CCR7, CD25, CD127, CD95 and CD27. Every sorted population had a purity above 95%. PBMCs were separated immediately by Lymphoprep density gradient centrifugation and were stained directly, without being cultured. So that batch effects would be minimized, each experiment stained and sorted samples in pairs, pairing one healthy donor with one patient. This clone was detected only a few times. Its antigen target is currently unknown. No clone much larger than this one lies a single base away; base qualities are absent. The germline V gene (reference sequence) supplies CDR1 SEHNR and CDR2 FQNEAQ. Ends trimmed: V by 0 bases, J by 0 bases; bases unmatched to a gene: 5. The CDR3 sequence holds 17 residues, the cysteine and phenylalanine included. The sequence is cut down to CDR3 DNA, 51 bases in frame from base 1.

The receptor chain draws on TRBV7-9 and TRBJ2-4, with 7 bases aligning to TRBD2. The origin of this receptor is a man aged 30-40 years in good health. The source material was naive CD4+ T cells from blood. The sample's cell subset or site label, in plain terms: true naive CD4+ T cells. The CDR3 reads CASSLAMTSTAKNIQYF. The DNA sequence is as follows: TGTGCCAGCAGCTTAGCGATGACTAGCACAGCCAAAAACATTCAGTACTTC. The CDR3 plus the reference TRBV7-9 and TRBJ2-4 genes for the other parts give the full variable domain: DTGVSQNPRHKITKRGQNVTFRCDPISEHNRLYWYRQTLGQGPEFLTYFQNEAQLEKSRLLSDRFSAERPKGSFSTLEIQRTEQGDSAMYLCASSLAMTSTAKNIQYFGAGTRLSVL.